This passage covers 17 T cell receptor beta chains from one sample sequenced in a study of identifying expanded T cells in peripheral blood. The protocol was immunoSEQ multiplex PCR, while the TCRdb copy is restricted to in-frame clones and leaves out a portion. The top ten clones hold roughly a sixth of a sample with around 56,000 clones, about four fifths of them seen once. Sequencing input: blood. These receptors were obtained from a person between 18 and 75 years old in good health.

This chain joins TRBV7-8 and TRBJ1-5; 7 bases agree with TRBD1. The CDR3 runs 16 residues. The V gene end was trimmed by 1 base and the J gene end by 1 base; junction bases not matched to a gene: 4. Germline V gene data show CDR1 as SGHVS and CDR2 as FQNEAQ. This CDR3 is CASSLEGQSSNQPQHF. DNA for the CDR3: TGTGCCAGCAGCTTAGAGGGACAGTCCAGCAATCAGCCCCAGCATTTT.

The CDR3 DNA sequence: TGTGCCAGTACCGATGCCACCGGCGGGAGGGAGCTGTTTTTT. It is translated as CASTDATGGRELFF. This sequence joins TRBV19 and TRBJ2-2; TRBD2 is a possible D gene (6 bases). Germline V gives CDR1 LNHDA, CDR2 SQIVND (reference sequence). This CDR3 has 14 residues. Trimming cost V 7 bases and J 9 bases, with 18 bases left between them. The whole variable domain, filled in from reference TRBV19 and TRBJ2-2, reads DGGITQSPKYLFRKEGQNVTLSCEQNLNHDAMYWYRQDPGQGLRLIYYSQIVNDFQKGDIAEGYSVSREKKESFPLTVTSAQKNPTAFYLCASTDATGGRELFFGEGSRLTVL.

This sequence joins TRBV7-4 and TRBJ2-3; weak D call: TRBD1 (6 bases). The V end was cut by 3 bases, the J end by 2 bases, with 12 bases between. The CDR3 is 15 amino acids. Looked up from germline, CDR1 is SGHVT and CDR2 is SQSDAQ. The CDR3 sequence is CASSFLQGITDTQYF. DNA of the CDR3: TGTGCCAGCAGCTTCTTGCAGGGGATCACAGATACGCAGTATTTT.

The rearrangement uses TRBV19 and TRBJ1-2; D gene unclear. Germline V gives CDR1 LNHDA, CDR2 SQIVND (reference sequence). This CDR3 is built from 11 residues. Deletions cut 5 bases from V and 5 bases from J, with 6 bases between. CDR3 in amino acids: CASSPGYGYTF. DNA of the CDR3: TGTGCCAGTAGTCCGGGTTATGGCTACACCTTC.

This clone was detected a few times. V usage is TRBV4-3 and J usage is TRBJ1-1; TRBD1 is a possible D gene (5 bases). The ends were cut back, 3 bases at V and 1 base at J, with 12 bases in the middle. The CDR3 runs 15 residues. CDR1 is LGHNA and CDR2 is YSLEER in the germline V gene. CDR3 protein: CASSQVGRGNTEAFF. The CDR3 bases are TGCGCCAGCAGCCAGGTGGGACGGGGGAACACTGAAGCTTTCTTT.

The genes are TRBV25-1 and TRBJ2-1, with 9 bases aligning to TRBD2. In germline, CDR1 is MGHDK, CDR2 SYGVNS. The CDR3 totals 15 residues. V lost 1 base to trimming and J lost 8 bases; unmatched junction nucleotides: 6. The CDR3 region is CASSEFGASGDEQFF. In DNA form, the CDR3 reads TGTGCCAGCAGTGAATTCGGGGCTAGCGGGGATGAGCAGTTCTTC.

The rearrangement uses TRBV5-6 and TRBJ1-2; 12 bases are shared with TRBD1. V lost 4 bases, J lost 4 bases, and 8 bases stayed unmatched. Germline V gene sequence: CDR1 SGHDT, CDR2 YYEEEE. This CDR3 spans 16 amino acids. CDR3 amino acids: CASSPGQGALVYGYTF. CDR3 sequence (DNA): TGTGCCAGCAGCCCGGGACAGGGGGCCCTCGTCTATGGCTACACCTTC. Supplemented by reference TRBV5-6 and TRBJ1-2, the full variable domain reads DAGVTQSPTHLIKTRGQQVTLRCSPKSGHDTVSWYQQALGQGPQFIFQYYEEEERQRGNFPDRFSGHQFPNYSSELNVNALLLGDSALYLCASSPGQGALVYGYTFGSGTRLTVV.

This CDR3 reads CASSLATSINEQFF. The CDR3 DNA reads as TGTGCCAGCAGTTTAGCGACTAGCATCAATGAGCAGTTCTTC. This chain joins TRBV27 and TRBJ2-1; TRBD2 agrees at 7 bases. Germline V CDR1 and CDR2: MNHEY, SMNVEV (reference sequence). With V trimmed by 2 bases and J by 6 bases, 4 bases remained unmatched. The CDR3 is made up of 14 amino acids.

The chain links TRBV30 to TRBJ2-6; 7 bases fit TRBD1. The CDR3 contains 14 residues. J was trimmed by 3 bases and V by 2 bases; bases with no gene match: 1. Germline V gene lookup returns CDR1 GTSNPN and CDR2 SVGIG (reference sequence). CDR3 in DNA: TGTGCCTGGAGTAACAGGGGTGGGGCCAACGTCCTGACTTTC. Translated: CAWSNRGGANVLTF.

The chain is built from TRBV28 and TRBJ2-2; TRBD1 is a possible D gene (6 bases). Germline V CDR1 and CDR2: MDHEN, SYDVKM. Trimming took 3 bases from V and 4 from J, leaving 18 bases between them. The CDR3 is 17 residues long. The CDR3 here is CASSLILGTSVTGELFF. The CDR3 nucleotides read TGTGCCAGCAGTTTGATCTTGGGGACATCGGTCACCGGGGAGCTGTTTTTT. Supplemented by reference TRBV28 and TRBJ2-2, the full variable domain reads DVKVTQSSRYLVKRTGEKVFLECVQDMDHENMFWYRQDPGLGLRLIYFSYDVKMKEKGDIPEGYSVSREKKERFSLILESASTNQTSMYLCASSLILGTSVTGELFFGEGSRLTVL.

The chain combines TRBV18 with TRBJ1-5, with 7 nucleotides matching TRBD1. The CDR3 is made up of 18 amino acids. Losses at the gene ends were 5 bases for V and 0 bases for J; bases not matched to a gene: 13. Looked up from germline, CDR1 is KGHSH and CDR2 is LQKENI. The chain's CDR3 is CASSSTGESGISNQPQHF. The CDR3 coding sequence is TGTGCCAGCTCATCCACAGGGGAGAGTGGGATTAGCAATCAGCCCCAGCATTTT.

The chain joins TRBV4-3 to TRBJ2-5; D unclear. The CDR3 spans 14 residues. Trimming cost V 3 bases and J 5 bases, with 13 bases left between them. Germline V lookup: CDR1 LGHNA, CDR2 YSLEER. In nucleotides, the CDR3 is TGCGCCAGCAGCCAGTCGTTGACCAGGGAGACCCAGTACTTC. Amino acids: CASSQSLTRETQYF.

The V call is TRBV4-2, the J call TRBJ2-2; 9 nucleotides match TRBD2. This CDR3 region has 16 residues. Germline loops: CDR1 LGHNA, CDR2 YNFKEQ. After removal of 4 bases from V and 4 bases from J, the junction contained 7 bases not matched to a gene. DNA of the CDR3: TGTGCCAGCAGCCCAGGAGCGGGGGGCCTCACCGGGGAGCTGTTTTTT. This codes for CASSPGAGGLTGELFF.

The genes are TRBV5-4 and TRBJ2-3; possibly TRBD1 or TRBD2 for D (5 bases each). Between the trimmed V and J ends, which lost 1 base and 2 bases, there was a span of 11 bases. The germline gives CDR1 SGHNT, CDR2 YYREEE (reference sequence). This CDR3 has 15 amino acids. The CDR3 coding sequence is TGTGCCAGCAGCTTGTCGGGACCCTTCACAGATACGCAGTATTTT. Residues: CASSLSGPFTDTQYF.

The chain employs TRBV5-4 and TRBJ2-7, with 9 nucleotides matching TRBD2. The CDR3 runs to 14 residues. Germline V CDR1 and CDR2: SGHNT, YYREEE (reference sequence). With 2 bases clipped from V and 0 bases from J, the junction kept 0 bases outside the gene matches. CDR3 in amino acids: CASSFSGSSYEQYF. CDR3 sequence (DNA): TGTGCCAGCAGCTTTAGCGGGAGCTCCTACGAGCAGTACTTC.

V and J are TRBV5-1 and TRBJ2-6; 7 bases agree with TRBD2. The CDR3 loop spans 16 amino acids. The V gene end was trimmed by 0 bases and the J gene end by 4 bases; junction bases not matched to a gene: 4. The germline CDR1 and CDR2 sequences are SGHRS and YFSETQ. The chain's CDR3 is CASSLGLASGANVLTF. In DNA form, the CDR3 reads TGCGCCAGCAGCTTGGGACTAGCTTCGGGGGCCAACGTCCTGACTTTC.

CDR3 bases: TGTGCCAGCAGCCGTAGGACTGTGAACACTGAAGCTTTCTTT. Translation gives CASSRRTVNTEAFF. The chain carries TRBV27 and TRBJ1-1, with D unresolved. Trimming shortened V by 6 bases and J by 0 bases, and 11 bases separated the two germline ends. The CDR3 runs 14 residues. CDR1 MNHEY and CDR2 SMNVEV come from the germline V gene (reference sequence).